This T cell receptor beta chain emerged from a study of shared clonotypes between healthy human individuals. In the study overall: Researchers drew samples from a couple of women and a few men aged 18 to 49.

The study, taken as a whole, reports: Sorted-subset samples were not fully sequenced, rarefaction indicated. Relative to clonotypes present in all four donors, those not shared had lower generation probabilities.

For this clone: Its antigen is currently unknown.

Around 200 ng DNA, around 30,000 T cell genomes, went into each sorted-subset replicate PCR. Only in-frame clones appear in the TCRdb table, and some are missing; sequencing was by immunoSEQ multiplex PCR. The sample contains about 1.5 million clones, 98% of which appear only once. The J segment lost 6 bases and the V segment lost 6 bases, leaving 5 bases of the junction unmatched. Germline V gives CDR1 SQVTM, CDR2 ANQGSEA. The CDR3 spans 13 residues. The TCR sequence derives from a young man in good health. The chain uses TRBV29-1 and TRBJ2-5, with 12 bases that match TRBD1. The sequenced material came from naive CD4+ T cells sorted from blood. Sample subset: CD45RA+ positively selected. Written as DNA, the CDR3 is TGCAGCGTGGGGGGACAGGGGGCAAAGACCCAGTACTTC. It yields the protein CSVGGQGAKTQYF.